This entry concerns a single TCR beta chain. Its antigen is currently not known. It has no much larger one-base neighbor in the sample; base qualities were not kept. These data originate in a study of blood T cell repertoires in COVID-19 (dated by TCRdb to 2020 to 2022). In the study overall: Samples from collaborators originated in the United States, Italy and Spain and spanned both the acute and convalescent phases of COVID-19. The material from the prospective study consisted of cDNA or gDNA derived from T cells, B-cell-depleted T cells, or PBMCs. The dataset comprised deeply sampled blood TCRbeta repertoires from subjects exposed to, actively infected with, or recovered from COVID-19. A freely available public database, intended as a resource for researchers studying the immune response to SARS-CoV-2, is where the repertoires were released. Samples were obtained from the ongoing ImmuneRACE study (first 160 participants) and from about 1,300 subjects provided by 6 global collaborators. A de-identified subject ID, COVID-19 status, age in years and sex were almost always included in the sample metadata. HLA class I and class II types, where available, came from metadata supplied by the sample provider rather than from assay-based typing.

Study-wide findings and limitations: The quantity of clinical and demographic metadata differed by source and by participant and was supplied without curation.

The immunoSEQ Assay, a bias-controlled multiplex PCR, was used to amplify TCRbeta CDR3 regions from genomic DNA. From the authors' description of their analysis: Within the assay, amplification of reference gene primers was used to estimate how many nucleated cells each sample contained. To quantify the absolute abundance of each unique TCRbeta CDR3 rearrangement, sequence reads were collapsed and filtered. For each sample, productive Simpson clonality was calculated by taking the square root of Simpson's diversity index across productive rearrangements. This is the immuneACCESS table as TCRdb keeps it, with only in-frame sequences that have V and J called. A part of the clones is gone; compared with another copy, unresolved V genes explain less than half, and the rest is unexplained. V and J calls and clone size come straight from that table; D and trimming were deduced from the DNA. The sample includes about 150,000 clones, with roughly four fifths observed a single time. The ten largest clonotypes hold about 1.8% of the sample.

From cysteine to phenylalanine, the CDR3 is 15 amino acids long. Just the 45-base CDR3 DNA is kept, in frame starting at base 1. Cut back by 5 bases and 1 base, the V and J ends lie 14 bases apart. CDR1 and CDR2 were assigned from the germline V gene as SGHTA and FQGTGA. The collaborating institutions used their own protocols to collect whole blood in K2EDTA tubes. For TCRbeta analysis, collaborators shipped samples in one of three forms: frozen whole blood, isolated PBMCs, or DNA extracted from either of those sample types. The chain is assembled from TRBV7-3 and TRBJ1-2, and perhaps TRBD1 as D gene, on 5 matching bases. The sequence derives from a man older than 75 with acute or convalescent COVID-19. The specimen was peripheral blood. Here the CDR3 is given as CASSPWEGNNYGYTF. Here is the DNA: TGTGCCAGCAGCCCCTGGGAGGGGAATAACTATGGCTACACCTTC.